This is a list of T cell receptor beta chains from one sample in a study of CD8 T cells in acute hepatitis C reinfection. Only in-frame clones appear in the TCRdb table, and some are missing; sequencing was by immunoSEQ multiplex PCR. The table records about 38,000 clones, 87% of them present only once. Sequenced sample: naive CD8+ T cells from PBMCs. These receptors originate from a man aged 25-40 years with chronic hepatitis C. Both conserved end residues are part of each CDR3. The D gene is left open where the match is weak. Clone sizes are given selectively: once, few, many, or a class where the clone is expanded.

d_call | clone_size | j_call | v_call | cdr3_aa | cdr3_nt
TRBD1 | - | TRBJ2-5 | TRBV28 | CASSQPGQGAKQETQYF | TGTGCCAGCAGCCAGCCGGGACAGGGGGCGAAGCAAGAGACCCAGTACTTC
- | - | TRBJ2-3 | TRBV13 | CASSTPTDTQYF | TGTGCCAGCAGCACCCCCACAGATACGCAGTATTTT
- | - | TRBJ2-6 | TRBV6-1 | CASLDSSGANVLTF | TGTGCCAGCCTGGACAGCTCTGGGGCCAACGTCCTGACTTTC
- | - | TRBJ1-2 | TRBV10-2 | CAGGDTVNYGYTF | TGCGCCGGAGGAGATACAGTGAACTATGGCTACACCTTC
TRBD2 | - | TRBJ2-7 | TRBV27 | CASSPWTSGSYEQYF | TGTGCCAGCAGTCCTTGGACTAGCGGGAGCTACGAGCAGTACTTC
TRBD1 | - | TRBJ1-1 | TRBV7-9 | CASTGDSNTEAFF | TGTGCCAGCACCGGGGACAGTAACACTGAAGCTTTCTTT
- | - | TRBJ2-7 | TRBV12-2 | CASRLETGPYEQYF | TGTGCAAGTCGCTTGGAGACAGGGCCCTACGAGCAGTACTTC
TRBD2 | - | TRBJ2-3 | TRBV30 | CAWSVLAGGRTDTQYF | TGTGCCTGGAGTGTTTTAGCGGGGGGGCGCACAGATACGCAGTATTTT
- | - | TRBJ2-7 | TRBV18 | CASSPPERAVEQYF | TGTGCCAGCTCACCACCGGAACGTGCCGTCGAGCAGTACTTC
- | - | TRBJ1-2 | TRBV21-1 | CAGNNGVGYTF | TGTGCCGGTAACAATGGGGTCGGCTACACCTTC
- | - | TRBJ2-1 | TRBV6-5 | CASSYSRVNEQFF | TGTGCCAGCAGTTACTCGAGGGTAAATGAGCAGTTCTTC
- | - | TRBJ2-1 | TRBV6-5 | CASSYYGDHNEQFF | TGTGCCAGCAGTTACTACGGGGACCACAATGAGCAGTTCTTC
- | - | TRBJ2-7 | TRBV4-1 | CASSQDPVRGIYEQYF | TGCGCCAGCAGCCAAGATCCCGTCAGAGGCATCTACGAGCAGTACTTC
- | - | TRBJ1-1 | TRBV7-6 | CASSGSIQQGNTEAFF | TGTGCCAGCAGCGGCAGCATCCAACAGGGGAACACTGAAGCTTTCTTT
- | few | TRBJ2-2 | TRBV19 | CASSWGVNTGELFF | TGTGCCAGTAGTTGGGGAGTAAACACCGGGGAGCTGTTTTTT
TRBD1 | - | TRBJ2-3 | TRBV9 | CASSFRGRSTDTQYF | TGTGCCAGCAGCTTCAGGGGGCGCAGCACAGATACGCAGTATTTT
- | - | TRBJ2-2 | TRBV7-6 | CASSFDRDGNTGELFF | TGTGCCAGCAGCTTCGACCGGGACGGGAACACCGGGGAGCTGTTTTTT
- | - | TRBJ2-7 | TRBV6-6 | CASLGLSSEQYF | TGTGCCAGCCTAGGGCTTTCATCCGAGCAGTACTTC
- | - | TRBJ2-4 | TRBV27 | CASSSTYFQAKNIQYF | TGTGCCAGCAGTTCTACTTACTTCCAAGCCAAAAACATTCAGTACTTC
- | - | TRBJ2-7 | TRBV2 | CASSGAVYEQYF | TGTGCCAGCAGTGGCGCCGTCTACGAGCAGTACTTC
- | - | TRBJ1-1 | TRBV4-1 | CASSQEGRTEAFF | TGCGCCAGCAGCCAAGAGGGCCGGACTGAAGCTTTCTTT
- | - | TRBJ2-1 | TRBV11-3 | CASSFSSDEQFF | TGTGCCAGCAGCTTCTCTAGCGATGAGCAGTTCTTC
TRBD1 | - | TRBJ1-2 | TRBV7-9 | CASSLAGQGSDGYTF | TGTGCCAGCAGCTTAGCGGGACAGGGTAGTGATGGCTACACCTTC
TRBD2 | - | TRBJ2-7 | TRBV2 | CASSDTGRRGGRHEQYF | TGTGCCAGCAGTGACACGGGACGACGGGGGGGCCGTCACGAGCAGTACTTC
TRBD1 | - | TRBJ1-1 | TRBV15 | CATSREPTGVQMNTEAFF | TGTGCCACCAGCAGAGAACCGACAGGGGTCCAGATGAACACTGAAGCTTTCTTT
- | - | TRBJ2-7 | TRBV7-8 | CASSRSLDEQYF | TGTGCCAGCAGCCGGTCATTGGACGAGCAGTACTTC
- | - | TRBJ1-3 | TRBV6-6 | CASRGAGSGNTIYF | TGTGCCAGCAGAGGCGCAGGCTCCGGAAACACCATATATTTT
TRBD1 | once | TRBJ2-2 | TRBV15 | CATSRDPGTGRTGELFF | TGTGCCACCAGCAGAGACCCGGGGACAGGGAGGACCGGGGAGCTGTTTTTT
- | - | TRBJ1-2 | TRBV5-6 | CASSLGGGLSSYGYTF | TGTGCCAGCAGCTTGGGTGGGGGGCTCTCCTCCTATGGCTACACCTTC
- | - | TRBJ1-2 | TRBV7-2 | CASSLGVTILDYTF | TGTGCCAGCAGCTTAGGAGTGACAATTTTAGACTACACCTTC
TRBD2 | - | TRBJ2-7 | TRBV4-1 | CASSQVGLAGDEQYF | TGCGCCAGCAGCCAAGTGGGGCTAGCGGGAGACGAGCAGTACTTC
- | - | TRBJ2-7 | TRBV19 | CASSIGVSSYEQYF | TGTGCCAGTAGTATTGGGGTAAGCTCCTACGAGCAGTACTTC
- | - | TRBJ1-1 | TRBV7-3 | CASSLTTGGSEAFF | TGTGCCAGCAGCTTAACGACGGGTGGTTCTGAAGCTTTCTTT
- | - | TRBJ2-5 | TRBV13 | CASSLGSQTQYF | TGTGCCAGCAGCTTAGGTAGCCAGACCCAGTACTTC
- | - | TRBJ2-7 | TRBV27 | CASSPLGRGPGDYEQYF | TGTGCCAGCAGTCCGTTGGGACGGGGTCCTGGCGACTACGAGCAGTACTTC
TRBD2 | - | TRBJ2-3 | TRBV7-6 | CASSLGRLVAGHPSTDTQYF | TGTGCCAGCAGCTTAGGAAGACTGGTAGCGGGACATCCTAGCACAGATACGCAGTATTTT
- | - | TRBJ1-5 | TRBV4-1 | CASSPGPNQPQHF | TGCGCCAGCAGCCCTGGACCTAATCAGCCCCAGCATTTT
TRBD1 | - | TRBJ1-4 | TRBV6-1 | CASSETGVNEKLFF | TGTGCCAGCAGCGAGACAGGGGTCAATGAAAAACTGTTTTTT
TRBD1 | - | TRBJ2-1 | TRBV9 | CASSDGTEQFF | TGTGCCAGCAGCGACGGGACAGAACAGTTCTTC
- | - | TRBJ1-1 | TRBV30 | CAWSTTLLNTEAFF | TGTGCCTGGAGTACTACCCTCCTGAACACTGAAGCTTTCTTT
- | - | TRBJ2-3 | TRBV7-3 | CASSLLGGADTQYF | TGTGCCAGCAGCTTATTAGGGGGGGCAGATACGCAGTATTTT
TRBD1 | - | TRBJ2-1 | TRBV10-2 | CASSESVTGGRNEQFF | TGCGCCAGCAGTGAGTCGGTTACAGGGGGCCGGAATGAGCAGTTCTTC
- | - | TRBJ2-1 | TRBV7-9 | CASSLAVSSYNEQFF | TGTGCCAGCAGCTTAGCGGTAAGCTCCTACAATGAGCAGTTCTTC
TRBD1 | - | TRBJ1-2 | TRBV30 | CAWSAGQGFLNYGYTF | TGTGCCTGGAGTGCAGGACAGGGTTTCCTCAACTATGGCTACACCTTC
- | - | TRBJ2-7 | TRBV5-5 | CASSERGPSVEQYF | TGTGCCAGCAGCGAACGGGGCCCCTCGGTCGAGCAGTACTTC
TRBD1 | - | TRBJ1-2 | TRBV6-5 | CASSSPRQGGNYGYTF | TGTGCCAGCAGTTCTCCTCGACAGGGGGGAAACTATGGCTACACCTTC